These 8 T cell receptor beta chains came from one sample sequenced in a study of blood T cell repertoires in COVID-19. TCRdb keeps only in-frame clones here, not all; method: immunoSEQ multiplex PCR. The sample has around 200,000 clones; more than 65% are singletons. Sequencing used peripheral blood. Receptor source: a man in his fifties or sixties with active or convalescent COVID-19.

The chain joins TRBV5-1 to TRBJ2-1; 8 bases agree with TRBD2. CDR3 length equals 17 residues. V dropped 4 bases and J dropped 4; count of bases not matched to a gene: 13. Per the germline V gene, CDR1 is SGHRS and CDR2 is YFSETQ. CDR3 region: CASSPQQAGGFYNEQFF. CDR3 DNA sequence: TGCGCCAGCAGCCCCCAACAGGCGGGGGGCTTTTACAATGAGCAGTTCTTC. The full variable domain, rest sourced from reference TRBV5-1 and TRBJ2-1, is KAGVTQTPRYLIKTRGQQVTLSCSPISGHRSVSWYQQTPGQGLQFLFEYFSETQRNKGNFPGRFSGRQFSNSRSEMNVSTLELGDSALYLCASSPQQAGGFYNEQFFGPGTRLTVL.

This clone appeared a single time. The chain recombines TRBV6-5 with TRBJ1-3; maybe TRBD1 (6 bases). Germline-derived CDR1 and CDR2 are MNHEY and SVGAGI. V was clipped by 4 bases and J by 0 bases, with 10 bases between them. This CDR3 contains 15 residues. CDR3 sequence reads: CASSWLRGSGNTIYF. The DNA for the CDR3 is TGTGCCAGCAGTTGGCTCAGGGGCTCTGGAAACACCATATATTTT.

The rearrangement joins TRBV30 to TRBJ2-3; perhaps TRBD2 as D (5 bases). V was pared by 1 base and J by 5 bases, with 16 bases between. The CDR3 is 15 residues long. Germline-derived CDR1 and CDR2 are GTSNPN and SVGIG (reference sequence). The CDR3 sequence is CAWSGGGSFGDTQYF. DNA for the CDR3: TGTGCCTGGAGTGGTGGAGGTAGCTTCGGAGATACGCAGTATTTT.

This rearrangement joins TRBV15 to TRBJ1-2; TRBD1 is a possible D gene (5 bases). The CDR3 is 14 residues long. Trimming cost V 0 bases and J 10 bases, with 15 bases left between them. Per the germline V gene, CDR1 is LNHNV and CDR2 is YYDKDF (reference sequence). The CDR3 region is CATSRDNQGGVYTF. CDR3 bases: TGTGCCACCAGCAGAGATAACCAGGGCGGTGTCTACACCTTC. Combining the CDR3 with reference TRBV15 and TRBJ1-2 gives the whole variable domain DAMVIQNPRYQVTQFGKPVTLSCSQTLNHNVMYWYQQKSSQAPKLLFHYYDKDFNNEADTPDNFQSRRPNTSFCFLDIRSPGLGDTAMYLCATSRDNQGGVYTFGSGTRLTVV.

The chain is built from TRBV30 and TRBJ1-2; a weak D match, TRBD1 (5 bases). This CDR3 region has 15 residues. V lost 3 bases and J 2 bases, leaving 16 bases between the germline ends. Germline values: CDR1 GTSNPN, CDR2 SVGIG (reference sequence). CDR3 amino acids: CAWSAYRSLNYGYTF. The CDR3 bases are TGTGCCTGGAGCGCCTACAGGAGTCTAAACTATGGCTACACCTTC.

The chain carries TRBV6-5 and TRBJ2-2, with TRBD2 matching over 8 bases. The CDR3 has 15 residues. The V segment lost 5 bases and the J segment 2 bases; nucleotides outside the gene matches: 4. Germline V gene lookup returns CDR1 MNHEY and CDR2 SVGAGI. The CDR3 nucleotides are TGTGCCAGCAGTCCGACTAGCGTCAACACCGGGGAGCTGTTTTTT. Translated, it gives CASSPTSVNTGELFF.

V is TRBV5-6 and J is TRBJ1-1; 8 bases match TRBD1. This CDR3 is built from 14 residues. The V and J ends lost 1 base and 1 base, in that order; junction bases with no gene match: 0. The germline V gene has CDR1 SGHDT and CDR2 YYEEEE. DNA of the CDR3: TGTGCCAGCAGCTTGACAGGGGGGAACACTGAAGCTTTCTTT. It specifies CASSLTGGNTEAFF.

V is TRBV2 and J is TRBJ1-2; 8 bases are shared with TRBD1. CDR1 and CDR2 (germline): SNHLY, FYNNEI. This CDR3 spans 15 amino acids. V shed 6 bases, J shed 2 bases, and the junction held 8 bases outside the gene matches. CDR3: CASRPTGTGNYGYTF. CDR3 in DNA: TGTGCCAGCAGGCCTACCGGGACAGGAAACTATGGCTACACCTTC.